This T cell receptor (beta chain) is from a study of T cells in Graves' hyperthyroidism and ophthalmopathy. It was over 9.5 ml of fresh peripheral blood that supplied the PBMCs. From RNA transcripts, TCR beta CDR3 regions were amplified. First-round RT-PCR with HTBI primers amplified the TCR CDR3 region. TCRdb re-called the multiplex PCR reads through MiXCR, storing one row per CDR3 protein. This sample has around 280,000 distinct CDR3 sequences; about an eighth occur once, and the top ten carry roughly 7.5%. The sample holds many counts of this clonotype. One junction end disagrees with the germline gene, perhaps due to a read error. Per the germline V gene, CDR1 is LGHDT and CDR2 is YNNKEL (reference sequence). The CDR3 extends over 17 amino acids.

The TCR comes from a woman aged 25 to 39 with Graves' hyperthyroidism that later progressed to Graves' ophthalmopathy. The J gene is TRBJ2-3, the V gene TRBV3-1, with TRBD2 as a possible D gene (6 bases). Source material: blood. CDR3 sequence: CASNQRGGYPSTDTQYF. CDR3 coding DNA: TGTGCCAGCAACCAAAGGGGAGGTTATCCTAGCACAGATACGCAGTATTTT.